The present TCR beta chain was sequenced within a study of technical replicates of blood from a few donors. Produced via immunoSEQ multiplex PCR; TCRdb's table is partial and in-frame only. The repertoire holds tens of thousands of clones, with about 93% as singletons. The CDR3 spans 17 residues. V lost 0 bases and J lost 4, with 16 bases in between. Germline V CDR1 and CDR2: SGDLS, YYNGEE. The TCR comes from a human donor in good health. The specimen sequenced was T cells isolated from PBMCs. V is TRBV9 and J is TRBJ2-2; TRBD2 is a possible D gene (5 bases). In DNA form, the CDR3 reads TGTGCCAGCAGCGTAGGTATCGGGATTCGGGCCACCGGGGAGCTGTTTTTT. Translated, it gives CASSVGIGIRATGELFF.